This record looks at one T cell receptor beta chain sequence and its context. Clinical history reported by participants formed the basis on which cohorts were assigned. The data belong to a study of blood T cell repertoires in COVID-19. Per the original methods: Nucleated cell counts were estimated from reference gene primer amplification. TCRdb keeps only in-frame clones here, not all; method: immunoSEQ multiplex PCR. V and J calls and clone size follow that table, whereas D and trimming were derived from the DNA. The top ten hold approximately 0.96% of the sample, which has 300,000 to 500,000 clones, roughly 90% seen once. This CDR3 has 15 amino acids. Germline CDR1 reads KGHDR; CDR2 reads SFDVKD. The V and J ends lost 4 bases and 2 bases, in that order; junction bases with no gene match: 6.

The chain is built from TRBV24-1 and TRBJ2-7; 8 bases align to TRBD2. Sequenced material: PBMCs or T cells enriched from blood (not recorded which). The clonotype comes from a woman in her 30s with acute COVID-19. CDR3 DNA sequence: TGTGCCACCAGTGACCCGACTAGCGTCCCCTACGAGCAGTACTTC. Its protein is CATSDPTSVPYEQYF.